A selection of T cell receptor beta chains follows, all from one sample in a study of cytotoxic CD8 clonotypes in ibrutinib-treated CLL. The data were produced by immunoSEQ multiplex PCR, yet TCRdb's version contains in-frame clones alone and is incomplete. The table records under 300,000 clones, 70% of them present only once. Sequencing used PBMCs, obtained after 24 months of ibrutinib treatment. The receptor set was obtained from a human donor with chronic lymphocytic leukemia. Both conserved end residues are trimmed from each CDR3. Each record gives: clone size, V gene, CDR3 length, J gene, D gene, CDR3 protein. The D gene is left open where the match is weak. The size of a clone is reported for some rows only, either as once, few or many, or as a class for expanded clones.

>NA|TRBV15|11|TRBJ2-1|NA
ATSRESINEQF
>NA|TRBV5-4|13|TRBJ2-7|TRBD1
ASSRRGQGADEQY
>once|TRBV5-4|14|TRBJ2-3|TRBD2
ASSSTSGKKTDTQY
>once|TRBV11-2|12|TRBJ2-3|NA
ASSFTGVTDTQY
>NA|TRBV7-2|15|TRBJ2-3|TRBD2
ASSLVSSGRGGDTQY
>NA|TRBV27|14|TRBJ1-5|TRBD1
ASSLGTRQGYQPQH
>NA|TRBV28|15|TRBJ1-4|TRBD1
ASSPAGTGMTNEKLF
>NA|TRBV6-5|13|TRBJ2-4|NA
ASRPGPATKNIQY
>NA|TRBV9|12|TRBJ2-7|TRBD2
ASSAGLAKDEQY
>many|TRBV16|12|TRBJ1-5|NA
ASSQQSGSQPQH
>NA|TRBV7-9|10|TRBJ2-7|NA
ASSQGFYEQY
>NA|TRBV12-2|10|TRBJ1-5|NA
ASRLAAEPQH
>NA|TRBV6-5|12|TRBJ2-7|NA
ASSYSGVMAEQY
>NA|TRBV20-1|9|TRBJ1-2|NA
SAIQDYGYT
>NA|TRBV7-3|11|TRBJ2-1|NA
ASSPRPLGEQF
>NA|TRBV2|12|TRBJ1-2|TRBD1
ASNWDRFLEAYT
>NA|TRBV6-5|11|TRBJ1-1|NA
ASSWSWNTEAF
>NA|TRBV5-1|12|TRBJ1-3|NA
ASSFLGGPNTIY
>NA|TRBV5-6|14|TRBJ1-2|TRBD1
ASSPTPGTGGRGYT
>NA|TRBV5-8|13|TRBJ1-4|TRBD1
ASSFRQGKREKLF
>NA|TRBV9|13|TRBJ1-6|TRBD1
ASSVEGQGFEPLH
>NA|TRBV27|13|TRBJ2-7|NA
ASSSSGVSSYEQY
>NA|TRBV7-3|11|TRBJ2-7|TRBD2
ASSSGTSTEQY
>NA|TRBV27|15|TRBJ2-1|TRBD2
ASSYLAVVQSYNEQF
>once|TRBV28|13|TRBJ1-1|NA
ASSLMGSQNTEAF
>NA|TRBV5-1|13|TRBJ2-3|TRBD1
ASSFEGAKFDTQY
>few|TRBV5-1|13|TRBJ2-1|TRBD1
ASSPAGTGDNEQF
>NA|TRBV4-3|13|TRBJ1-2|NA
ASSQDVQPDGGYT
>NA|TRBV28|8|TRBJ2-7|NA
ASSYERQY
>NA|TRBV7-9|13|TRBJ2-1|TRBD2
ASSLSWGGNNEQF
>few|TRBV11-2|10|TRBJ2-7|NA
ATKGRSYEQY
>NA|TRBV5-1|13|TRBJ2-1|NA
ASSSGTDSYNEQF
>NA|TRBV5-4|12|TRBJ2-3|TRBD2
ASSPPAGGNTQY
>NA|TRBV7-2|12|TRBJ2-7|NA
ASSLGLTAYEQY
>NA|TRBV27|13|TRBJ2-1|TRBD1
ASSIRTGYYNEQF
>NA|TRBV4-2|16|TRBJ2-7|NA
ASSQEINFGDSSYEQY
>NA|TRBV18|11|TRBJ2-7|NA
ASYKEARGEQY
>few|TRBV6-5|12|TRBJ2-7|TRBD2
ASSYQRENYEQY
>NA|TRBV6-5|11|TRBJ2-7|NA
ASRNRAVAEQY
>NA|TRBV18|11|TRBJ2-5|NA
ASSPGVEKTQY
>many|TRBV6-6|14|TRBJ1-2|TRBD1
ASSYLTGGLSTGYT
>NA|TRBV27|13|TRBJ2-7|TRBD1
ASSLQGQGAYEQY
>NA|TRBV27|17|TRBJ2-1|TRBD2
ASRPHGTSGSGSYNEQF
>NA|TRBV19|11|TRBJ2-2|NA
ASMDPETGELF
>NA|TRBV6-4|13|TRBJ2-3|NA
ASSIGTSTTDTQY
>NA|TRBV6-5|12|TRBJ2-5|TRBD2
ASRLGLGLETQY
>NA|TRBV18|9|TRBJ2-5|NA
ASSRQETQY
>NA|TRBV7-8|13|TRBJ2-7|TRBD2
ASSRRTSGSWEQY
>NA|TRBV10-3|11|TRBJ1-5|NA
AIRSGANQPQH
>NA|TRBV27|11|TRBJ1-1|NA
ASSFNWNTEAF